The source of this T cell receptor beta chain is a study of T cell responses to AZD1222 COVID-19 vaccine. Overall study results and limits: Reports indicate that nearly half of spike-specific TCRs are directed at unmutated variant regions. Sampling that yielded the repertoires occurred only after the peak T cell response. Seropositive status at baseline applied to only 5 to 7 AZD1222 recipients. Vaccine-associated CD4 TCRs ranged over spike, dominating at 160-218 and 743-854.

Clones were sequenced by immunoSEQ multiplex PCR, and TCRdb holds only the in-frame ones, with some missing. In the table there are around 140,000 clones, approximately 89% of which are singletons. Germline values: CDR1 MDHEN, CDR2 SYDVKM. Trimming took 7 bases from V and 0 from J, leaving 9 bases between them. This CDR3 has 13 amino acids. About this clone: The antigen is undetermined.

The TCR comes from an adult who received the AZD1222 COVID-19 vaccine. This specimen was peripheral blood, taken 28 days after the second AZD1222 dose. The chain recombines TRBV28 with TRBJ1-2; no reliable D call. CDR3 bases: TGTGCCAGCACCCTCATGACTAACTATGGCTACACCTTC. Translated: CASTLMTNYGYTF.